This T cell receptor (beta chain) was identified in a study of vaccination and CD4 T cells after COVID-19. Scientists ran DNA taken from cultured CD4+ T cells through the Oncomine TCR Beta short-read assay for sequencing. The authors extracted genomic DNA from cultured CD4+ T cells. TCRdb itself ran the PCR reads through MiXCR, one entry per CDR3 protein. The sample shows about 12,000 distinct CDR3 sequences, roughly half of them seen only once. Findings of the study overall: Convalescent patients had 304 of 307 vaccine-specific clones showing spike mono-reactivity.

As for this clonotype: The target antigen is unknown.

The germline gives CDR1 SGDLS, CDR2 YYNGEE. This CDR3 is built from 14 residues. V shed 0 bases and J shed 7 bases, with 13 bases lying between them. Regarding treatment: roughly 10-day PBMC culture with coronavirus spike peptide pools or control peptides (ViraFEST assay). The positive PCR dates, which preceded the US Alpha, Beta and Delta variants, fell between March and December 2020. J is TRBJ1-1 and V is TRBV9, with D possibly matching TRBD1 (6 bases). Sequencing used CD4+ T cells from blood, cultured in vitro. The sequence derives from a human donor who had recovered from COVID-19. The CDR3 reads CASSVAPTGFEAFF. CDR3 nucleotide sequence: TGTGCCAGCAGCGTAGCTCCGACAGGTTTTGAAGCTTTCTTT. The entire variable domain, with the rest obtained from reference TRBV9 and TRBJ1-1, is as follows: DSGVTQTPKHLITATGQRVTLRCSPRSGDLSVYWYQQSLDQGLQFLIQYYNGEERAKGNILERFSAQQFPDLHSELNLSSLELGDSALYFCASSVAPTGFEAFFGQGTRLTVV.